The 29 T cell receptor beta chains in this list originate from one sample, sequenced in a study of T cell repertoires in ileal Crohn's disease. Profiling relied on immunoSEQ multiplex PCR, and the TCRdb table lists in-frame clones only, not all of them. Among several thousand clones listed, around 80% were seen once. The sequenced sample was ileal tissue. All receptors come from an adult with Crohn's disease.

This chain uses TRBV5-6 with TRBJ2-7, with D possibly TRBD1 on 6 matching bases. Trimming removed 3 bases from V and 2 bases from J, with 6 bases in between. This CDR3 spans 12 amino acids. Looked up from germline, CDR1 is SGHDT and CDR2 is YYEEEE. As DNA, the CDR3 is TGTGCCAGCAGCTGGGACACCTACGAGCAGTACTTC. This gives the protein CASSWDTYEQYF.

This clone was counted a single time. This chain connects TRBV6-1 to TRBJ2-7; D is unclear. This CDR3 region has 15 residues. V was trimmed by 6 bases and J by 0 bases, leaving 15 bases between them. Germline V gives CDR1 MNHNS, CDR2 SASEGT. CDR3: CASRQQLPSSYEQYF. The CDR3, as DNA: TGTGCCAGCAGACAGCAACTTCCCAGCTCCTACGAGCAGTACTTC.

V and J are TRBV30 and TRBJ2-1, with 11 bases lining up with TRBD2. Germline CDR1 is GTSNPN and CDR2 is SVGIG (reference sequence). V was pared by 3 bases and J by 2 bases, with 6 bases of the junction left unmatched. The CDR3 sequence is 16 residues long. For the CDR3, the DNA is TGTGCCTGGAGGGGTAGCGGGAGGGGCACCTACAATGAGCAGTTCTTC. It translates to CAWRGSGRGTYNEQFF.

The J gene is TRBJ2-3, the V gene TRBV6-6, with 10 bases matching TRBD2. V lost 5 bases, J lost 3 bases, and 5 bases stayed unmatched. The CDR3 totals 15 residues. CDR1 is MNHNY, CDR2 SVGAGI, per germline (reference sequence). The CDR3 is CASSQRGGATDTQYF. Written as DNA, the CDR3 is TGTGCCAGCAGTCAGCGGGGGGGCGCAACAGATACGCAGTATTTT.

This clone was observed a few times. The chain is built from TRBV5-1 and TRBJ1-1, with D possibly being TRBD1 (5 bases). This CDR3 comprises 15 residues. Trimming removed 4 bases from V and 1 base from J, with 14 bases in between. From germline, CDR1 is SGHRS and CDR2 YFSETQ. The CDR3 DNA reads as TGCGCCAGCAGCAGTAGTGGGGCTCCGAACACTGAAGCTTTCTTT. Translation: CASSSSGAPNTEAFF.

The rearrangement uses TRBV18 and TRBJ2-3; no clear D gene. This CDR3 comprises 12 residues. CDR1 is KGHSH, CDR2 LQKENI, per germline. V lost 6 bases, J lost 2 bases, and 6 bases lay in between. Written as DNA, the CDR3 is TGTGCCAGCTCCCCCTCCACAGATACGCAGTATTTT. Amino acids: CASSPSTDTQYF.

This clone came up once. V usage is TRBV30 and J usage is TRBJ2-7, with TRBD2 identical over 9 bases. The CDR3 is 13 residues long. Germline V gene sequence: CDR1 GTSNPN, CDR2 SVGIG (reference sequence). V trimming: 1 base; J trimming: 5 bases; junction bases outside the gene matches: 3. This chain's CDR3 is CAWSGSGRNEQYF. In DNA, the CDR3 is TGTGCCTGGAGTGGTAGCGGGAGAAACGAGCAGTACTTC.

The gene calls are TRBV25-1 and TRBJ2-2; D gene uncertain. V was shortened by 2 bases and J by 4 bases, with 5 bases between the two germline ends. Germline V lookup: CDR1 MGHDK, CDR2 SYGVNS. This CDR3 has 13 residues. CDR3 amino acids: CASSEASTGELFF. CDR3 DNA: TGTGCCAGCAGTGAAGCCAGCACCGGGGAGCTGTTTTTT.

This chain's CDR3 is CASSGSGTVSGNTIYF. CDR3 DNA sequence: TGTGCCAGCAGCGGTTCCGGGACAGTCTCTGGAAACACCATATATTTT. V gene TRBV5-4 combines with J gene TRBJ1-3, with 7 nucleotides matching TRBD1. V was clipped by 4 bases and J by 0 bases; unmatched bases: 7. Germline loops: CDR1 SGHNT, CDR2 YYREEE (reference sequence). This CDR3 is 16 amino acids long.

V usage is TRBV13 and J usage is TRBJ2-7; 8 nucleotides agree with TRBD1. V trimming: 5 bases; J trimming: 3 bases; junction bases outside the gene matches: 6. The germline gives CDR1 PRHDT, CDR2 FYEKMQ (reference sequence). The CDR3 spans 14 residues. In DNA form, the CDR3 reads TGTGCCAGCAGCCCAGGGGGCGGAAACTACGAGCAGTACTTC. Translated, it gives CASSPGGGNYEQYF.

This chain joins TRBV28 and TRBJ2-3, with 9 bases lining up with TRBD2. The CDR3 extends over 14 amino acids. V lost 4 bases, J lost 5 bases, and 4 bases stayed unmatched. Germline V lookup: CDR1 MDHEN, CDR2 SYDVKM. The CDR3, as DNA: TGTGCCAGCAGTTATAGCGGGAGAGAAGATACGCAGTATTTT. Its protein product is CASSYSGREDTQYF.

The chain recombines TRBV27 with TRBJ2-7; D is undetermined. The CDR3 consists of 12 residues. The V end was cut by 8 bases, the J end by 4 bases, with 12 bases between. Germline-derived CDR1 and CDR2 are MNHEY and SMNVEV (reference sequence). CDR3 sequence reads: CASAERWYEQYF. CDR3 in DNA: TGTGCCAGCGCGGAGCGATGGTACGAGCAGTACTTC.

This chain links TRBV6-5 with TRBJ2-5, with 13 bases identical to TRBD2. With 4 bases clipped from V and 5 bases from J, the junction kept 7 bases outside the gene matches. Germline CDR1 and CDR2: MNHEY and SVGAGI. The CDR3 is made up of 16 amino acids. For the CDR3, the DNA is TGTGCCAGCAGTTCAATCTCGACTAGCGGGAGGGAGACCCAGTACTTC. Encoded protein: CASSSISTSGRETQYF.

The chain joins TRBV27 to TRBJ2-1, with unresolved D. The CDR3 loop spans 17 amino acids. Trimming stripped 0 bases from V and 0 bases from J, with 12 bases between. The germline CDR1 and CDR2 sequences are MNHEY and SMNVEV (reference sequence). CDR3: CASSLSRRPSSYNEQFF. The CDR3 nucleotides read TGTGCCAGCAGTTTATCAAGGCGGCCTAGCTCCTACAATGAGCAGTTCTTC.

This clone was seen a few times. The gene calls are TRBV5-1 and TRBJ2-3, with 9 bases identical to TRBD1. V lost 4 bases to trimming and J lost 0 bases; unmatched junction nucleotides: 3. The germline V gene has CDR1 SGHRS and CDR2 YFSETQ. The CDR3 length is 15 residues. The CDR3 spells CASSTGTGSTDTQYF. As DNA, the CDR3 is TGCGCCAGCAGCACTGGGACAGGGAGCACAGATACGCAGTATTTT.

The chain carries TRBV19 and TRBJ2-2, with a possible D match to TRBD2 (6 bases). The germline V gene encodes CDR1 LNHDA and CDR2 SQIVND (reference sequence). Between the trimmed V and J ends, which lost 7 bases and 1 base, there was a span of 13 bases. This CDR3 has 15 residues. The chain's CDR3 is CASKGLPLNTGELFF. The CDR3 DNA follows: TGTGCCAGTAAGGGACTTCCCTTGAACACCGGGGAGCTGTTTTTT.

V is TRBV6-6 and J is TRBJ2-5; tentatively, D is TRBD2 (5 bases). The germline gives CDR1 MNHNY, CDR2 SVGAGI (reference sequence). CDR3 length: 15 residues. With 4 bases removed from V and 5 bases from J, the gap between germline ends came to 17 bases. CDR3 nucleotides: TGTGCCAGCAGTTCTTGGCGGGCGCCGATGGAGACCCAGTACTTC. This gives the protein CASSSWRAPMETQYF.

This clone appeared a single time. The chain uses TRBV20-1 and TRBJ1-2, with a tentative D call TRBD1 (5 bases). Trimming took 6 bases from V and 8 from J, leaving 10 bases between them. Germline CDR1 is DFQATT and CDR2 is SNEGSKA (reference sequence). CDR3 length equals 10 residues. CDR3 coding DNA: TGCAGTGCCCGAAGGGGCGGCTACACCTTC. Residues: CSARRGGYTF.

A note on this clone: At the DNA level, this CDR3 is encoded by other sequences in the same sample as well. The rearrangement uses TRBV19 and TRBJ1-1; D remains ambiguous. V was pared by 2 bases and J by 0 bases, with 4 bases between. The CDR3 covers 13 residues. Germline CDR1 reads LNHDA; CDR2 reads SQIVND (reference sequence). CDR3 residues: CASSISVNTEAFF. In nucleotides, the CDR3 is TGTGCCAGTAGTATATCCGTGAACACTGAAGCTTTCTTT.

The V and J genes are TRBV4-1 and TRBJ1-5; the D is unclear. Trimming left V 1 base short and J 4 bases short, with 11 bases between. Germline V lookup: CDR1 MGHRA, CDR2 YSYEKL. This CDR3 is 15 amino acids long. The CDR3 DNA follows: TGCGCCAGCAGCCAAGCCTATCCAGGAAATCAGCCCCAGCATTTT. It specifies CASSQAYPGNQPQHF.

The chain combines TRBV19 with TRBJ2-3; TRBD2 matches 10 bases. The CDR3 extends over 16 amino acids. Germline values: CDR1 LNHDA, CDR2 SQIVND (reference sequence). Trimming removed 5 bases from V and 0 bases from J; junction bases left unmatched: 5. Here the CDR3 reads CASSGVTSGSTDTQYF. CDR3 nucleotide sequence: TGTGCCAGTAGTGGGGTGACTAGCGGGAGCACAGATACGCAGTATTTT.

This clone has only a few counts. The V gene is TRBV7-2, the J gene TRBJ2-6; TRBD2 matches at 10 bases. The germline V gene has CDR1 SGHTA and CDR2 FQGNSA. After removal of 6 bases from V and 0 bases from J, the junction contained 8 bases not matched to a gene. CDR3 size: 18 residues. DNA for the CDR3: TGTGCCAGCAGACTAGCGGGGACAGGCTCCTCTGGGGCCAACGTCCTGACTTTC. It encodes CASRLAGTGSSGANVLTF. The variable domain in full, with the rest retrieved from reference TRBV7-2 and TRBJ2-6, is GAGVSQSPSNKVTEKGKDVELRCDPISGHTALYWYRQSLGQGLEFLIYFQGNSAPDKSGLPSDRFSAERTGGSVSTLTIQRTQQEDSAVYLCASRLAGTGSSGANVLTFGAGSRLTVL.

The chain carries TRBV6-1 and TRBJ2-1, with D maybe TRBD1 (6 bases). Per germline, CDR1 MNHNS and CDR2 SASEGT. Trimming took 0 bases from V and 6 from J, leaving 15 bases between them. CDR3 length: 16 residues. CDR3 residues: CASSEAQGKPGNEQFF. CDR3 bases: TGTGCCAGCAGTGAAGCCCAGGGGAAACCCGGCAATGAGCAGTTCTTC.

The CDR3 loop is CASSLGQPGGGNTIYF. CDR3 coding DNA: TGTGCCAGCAGCTTAGGACAACCGGGGGGCGGAAACACCATATATTTT. The rearrangement links TRBV7-9 to TRBJ1-3, with D possibly being TRBD1 (6 bases). The CDR3 contains 16 residues. V was pared by 1 base and J by 4 bases, with 14 bases between. Germline assignment: CDR1 SEHNR and CDR2 FQNEAQ (reference sequence).

V and J are TRBV6-5 and TRBJ1-2, with TRBD1 as a possible D gene (6 bases). In germline, CDR1 is MNHEY, CDR2 SVGAGI. This CDR3 region has 14 residues. V was cut by 6 bases and J by 4 bases, with 15 bases left in between. The CDR3 spells CASSPDRLAYGYTF. In DNA form, the CDR3 reads TGTGCCAGCAGCCCTGACAGGTTGGCCTATGGCTACACCTTC.

This rearrangement joins TRBV6-1 to TRBJ1-1; 8 bases align to TRBD1. J lost 0 bases, V lost 6 bases, and 3 bases had no gene match. Per germline, CDR1 MNHNS and CDR2 SASEGT. This CDR3 is 14 amino acids long. Here the CDR3 reads CASRLQGVNTEAFF. CDR3 bases: TGTGCCAGCAGGCTACAGGGGGTGAACACTGAAGCTTTCTTT.

V and J are TRBV7-3 and TRBJ2-3, with 14 bases that match TRBD2. Germline V gene data show CDR1 as SGHTA and CDR2 as FQGTGA. This CDR3 has 17 amino acids. Trimming cost V 5 bases and J 5 bases; bases outside gene matches: 9. In DNA, the CDR3 is TGTGCCAGCAGCGCGGGGACTAGCGGGGGTCAGAGAGATACGCAGTATTTT. Protein product: CASSAGTSGGQRDTQYF.

This clone was seen once. The chain links TRBV30 to TRBJ1-2, with 7 bases lining up with TRBD1. V trimming: 2 bases; J trimming: 6 bases; junction bases outside the gene matches: 9. Germline CDR1 reads GTSNPN; CDR2 reads SVGIG (reference sequence). The CDR3 runs 14 residues. CDR3 sequence reads: CAWSLPGTVDGYTF. CDR3 bases: TGTGCCTGGAGTCTTCCCGGGACAGTTGATGGCTACACCTTC.

V gene TRBV18 combines with J gene TRBJ2-1; weak D call: TRBD2 (6 bases). The length of the CDR3 is 15 residues. Per germline, CDR1 KGHSH and CDR2 LQKENI. V was trimmed by 3 bases and J by 8 bases, leaving 17 bases between them. The CDR3, as DNA: TGTGCCAGCTCACCTCTAGCGACAAGCGGTCATGAGCAGTTCTTC. Protein sequence: CASSPLATSGHEQFF.